The clone carrying this T cell receptor (beta chain) was observed at least ten times. Via MiXCR, TCRdb re-called the RT-PCR reads, giving one row per CDR3 protein. Counted here are fewer than 95,000 distinct CDR3 sequences, about 5% occurring once; the ten biggest clones make up less than 3%. V was clipped by 0 bases and J by 6 bases, with 6 bases between them. This CDR3 contains 13 residues. CDR1 is SGHVS and CDR2 is FQNEAQ in the germline V gene. The source of the sample is a study of patients and donors after allogeneic stem cell transplantation. This receptor was obtained from a human donor who was either an allogeneic HSCT recipient or a stem cell or donor lymphocyte infusion donor (not recorded which). It is not recorded whose cells these are; they may come from a transplant donor. The chain is built from TRBV7-8 and TRBJ2-1; no reliable D call. The sequencing input was blood, either unsorted or a sorted T cell fraction (not recorded which). CDR3 residues: CASSLAGFNEQFF. DNA of the CDR3: TGTGCCAGCAGCTTAGCGGGGTTCAATGAGCAGTTCTTC.